One sample yielded the 20 T cell receptor beta chains listed below, sequenced in a study of CD8 T cells in Susac syndrome. Random hexamers served to reverse transcribe roughly 0.45 to 1 ug RNA. Each CDR3 protein is one row after TCRdb ran MiXCR on the immunoSEQ multiplex PCR reads. Of 150,000 to 200,000 distinct CDR3 sequences listed, approximately 94% are singletons. Source material: CD4+ T cells from PBMCs. These receptors were obtained from a human donor with multiple sclerosis.

This chain links TRBV15 with TRBJ2-7; D is unclear. The CDR3 has 13 amino acids. Trimming removed 0 bases from V and 7 bases from J, with 10 bases in between. Germline V gene data show CDR1 as LNHNV and CDR2 as YYDKDF (reference sequence). The CDR3 loop is CATSRDLAREQYF. CDR3 nucleotides: TGTGCCACCAGCAGAGATTTGGCGCGTGAGCAGTACTTC.

In regard to this clonotype: A junction boundary mismatches the germline segment, possibly from a read error. The V gene is TRBV20-1, the J gene TRBJ2-7, with TRBD2 matching over 13 bases. The CDR3 contains 16 residues. Germline CDR1 DFQATT, CDR2 SNEGSKA (reference sequence). The CDR3 is CSARGTSGTQIYEQYF. In nucleotides, the CDR3 is TGCAGTGCCAGAGGGACTAGCGGGACTCAAATCTACGAGCAGTACTTC.

V is TRBV11-2 and J is TRBJ2-1, with TRBD2 identical over 10 bases. V lost 4 bases and J lost 5; bases outside the gene matches: 5. The CDR3 extends over 15 amino acids. Looked up from germline, CDR1 is SGHAT and CDR2 is FQNNGV. The CDR3: CASSSSGSLNNEQFF. The CDR3 DNA reads as TGTGCCAGCAGCTCTAGCGGGAGCTTGAACAATGAGCAGTTCTTC.

CDR3 loop: CASSLGIPTSYEQYF. In nucleotides, the CDR3 is TGTGCCAGCAGTTTAGGAATACCGACCTCCTACGAGCAGTACTTC. The J gene is TRBJ2-7, the V gene TRBV27; D is undetermined. The CDR3 sequence is 15 residues long. Germline CDR1 is MNHEY and CDR2 is SMNVEV (reference sequence). Trimming took off 2 bases at V and 0 bases at J, with 11 bases between the two ends.

V is TRBV5-6 and J is TRBJ2-6; 8 bases align to TRBD1. V lost 8 bases to trimming and J lost 2 bases; unmatched junction nucleotides: 3. The CDR3 spans 14 residues. Germline-derived CDR1 and CDR2 are SGHDT and YYEEEE. The CDR3 sequence is CASAGGAGANVLTF. As DNA, the CDR3 is TGTGCCAGTGCAGGGGGCGCTGGGGCCAACGTCCTGACTTTC. Full variable domain (remainder filled in from reference TRBV5-6 and TRBJ2-6): DAGVTQSPTHLIKTRGQQVTLRCSPKSGHDTVSWYQQALGQGPQFIFQYYEEEERQRGNFPDRFSGHQFPNYSSELNVNALLLGDSALYLCASAGGAGANVLTFGAGSRLTVL.

This chain connects TRBV29-1 to TRBJ1-1; no reliable D call. Trimming removed 5 bases at V and 3 bases at J, with 7 bases between. This CDR3 is 11 amino acids long. Per the germline V gene, CDR1 is SQVTM and CDR2 is ANQGSEA. The CDR3 bases are TGCAGCGTTACGTGGGACACTGAAGCTTTCTTT. This sequence encodes CSVTWDTEAFF. The complete variable domain, with remaining parts taken from reference TRBV29-1 and TRBJ1-1, reads SAVISQKPSRDICQRGTSLTIQCQVDSQVTMMFWYRQQPGQSLTLIATANQGSEATYESGFVIDKFPISRPNLTFSTLTVSNMSPEDSSIYLCSVTWDTEAFFGQGTRLTVV.

The CDR3 nucleotides are TGTGCCAGCAGGACCCGATTCGGTACGCAGTATTTT. The encoded protein is CASRTRFGTQYF. The chain joins TRBV6-1 to TRBJ2-3; D call uncertain. Trimming cost V 6 bases and J 8 bases, with 12 bases left between them. In germline, CDR1 is MNHNS, CDR2 SASEGT. The CDR3 covers 12 residues.

The J gene is TRBJ1-1, the V gene TRBV29-1; unclear D gene. Germline CDR1 SQVTM, CDR2 ANQGSEA. The CDR3 contains 14 residues. V lost 3 bases to trimming and J lost 1 base, with 12 bases between them. The CDR3 spells CSVEYRAWNTEAFF. CDR3 DNA sequence: TGCAGCGTTGAGTACCGGGCGTGGAACACTGAAGCTTTCTTT.

Only one count was recorded for this clonotype. V and J are TRBV27 and TRBJ1-1; D unresolved. The CDR3 consists of 12 residues. Germline lookup yields CDR1 MNHEY and CDR2 SMNVEV (reference sequence). V shed 6 bases and J shed 6 bases, with 11 bases lying between them. In DNA form, the CDR3 reads TGTGCCAGCAGGGAGAGGAGCGCTGAAGCTTTCTTT. Translating it yields CASRERSAEAFF.

J is TRBJ1-3 and V is TRBV25-1; D unclear. Trimming shortened V by 9 bases and J by 2 bases, and 11 bases separated the two germline ends. The CDR3 contains 13 residues. Germline V lookup: CDR1 MGHDK, CDR2 SYGVNS. This chain's CDR3 is CASGVSAGNTIYF. The CDR3 region has the DNA TGTGCCAGTGGGGTATCGGCTGGAAACACCATATATTTT.

The chain joins TRBV14 to TRBJ2-5; D is unresolved. The CDR3 covers 12 residues. Germline CDR1 reads SGHDN; CDR2 reads FVKESK. V lost 3 bases, J lost 4 bases, and 6 bases lay in between. The DNA of the CDR3 is TGTGCCAGCAGCCAGACGCGAGAGACCCAGTACTTC. It is translated as CASSQTRETQYF.

The CDR3 DNA follows: TGTGCCAGCAGTTTAAAGGGATCGGGCAATCAGCCCCAGCATTTT. Amino acids: CASSLKGSGNQPQHF. The rearrangement uses TRBV12-3 or TRBV12-4 and TRBJ1-5; D unclear. Trimming shortened V by 2 bases and J by 2 bases, and 10 bases separated the two germline ends. This CDR3 region has 15 residues.

This clonotype was detected once. The V and J genes are TRBV27 and TRBJ2-7; D is tentatively TRBD1 or TRBD2 (5 bases each). This CDR3 comprises 14 residues. V gave up 6 bases and J gave up 0 bases, with 12 bases separating them. The V gene's germline CDR1 is MNHEY and CDR2 SMNVEV (reference sequence). The CDR3 DNA is TGTGCCAGCAGGGGGACGTATCACTCCTACGAGCAGTACTTC. As protein: CASRGTYHSYEQYF.

J is TRBJ1-1 and V is TRBV5-1; no clear D gene. The germline V and J ends were trimmed by 2 bases and 5 bases, with 13 bases remaining between them. This CDR3 is 14 amino acids long. Germline assignment: CDR1 SGHRS and CDR2 YFSETQ. CDR3 residues: CASSFDSVRTEAFF. In DNA form, the CDR3 reads TGCGCCAGCAGCTTTGACTCAGTAAGAACTGAAGCTTTCTTT.

The chain has TRBV5-8 and TRBJ2-5, with 8 bases identical to TRBD1. CDR3 length equals 14 residues. Germline V gene sequence: CDR1 SGHTS, CDR2 YDEGEE. Trimming took 3 bases from V and 5 from J; bases not matched to a gene: 6. The CDR3 sequence: CASSSPGGGETQYF. In DNA, the CDR3 is TGTGCCAGCAGCTCTCCAGGGGGCGGGGAGACCCAGTACTTC.

The chain has TRBV13 and TRBJ1-1, with D perhaps matching TRBD1 (5 bases). The V end was cut by 5 bases, the J end by 11 bases, with 24 bases between. This CDR3 is 15 amino acids long. Germline loops: CDR1 PRHDT, CDR2 FYEKMQ (reference sequence). The CDR3 sequence is CASSRLWGVSPMAFF. The CDR3 bases are TGTGCCAGCAGCCGTCTCTGGGGGGTATCTCCTATGGCTTTCTTT. Complete variable domain (other parts from reference TRBV13 and TRBJ1-1): AAGVIQSPRHLIKEKRETATLKCYPIPRHDTVYWYQQGPGQDPQFLISFYEKMQSDKGSIPDRFSAQQFSDYHSELNMSSLELGDSALYFCASSRLWGVSPMAFFGQGTRLTVV.

The V call is TRBV7-9, the J call TRBJ2-7; D is uncertain. Germline loops: CDR1 SEHNR, CDR2 FQNEAQ (reference sequence). V was pared by 5 bases and J by 2 bases, with 10 bases between. This CDR3 comprises 13 residues. The CDR3 is CASSPPTPYEQYF. Written as DNA, the CDR3 is TGTGCCAGCAGCCCACCAACACCCTACGAGCAGTACTTC.

The chain combines TRBV30 with TRBJ2-5; the D is unclear. The CDR3 has 14 amino acids. Looked up from germline, CDR1 is GTSNPN and CDR2 is SVGIG (reference sequence). V shed 5 bases and J shed 5 bases, with 18 bases lying between them. CDR3 sequence: CAWQKMDAWETQYF. The DNA for the CDR3 is TGTGCCTGGCAAAAGATGGATGCGTGGGAGACCCAGTACTTC.

The chain has TRBV20-1 and TRBJ2-6; D not certain. This CDR3 comprises 14 residues. V shed 5 bases and J shed 4 bases, with 12 bases lying between them. In germline, CDR1 is DFQATT, CDR2 SNEGSKA (reference sequence). The CDR3 DNA follows: TGCAGTGCTCCCGAAGGGCTAGGGGCCAACGTCCTGACTTTC. Translating it yields CSAPEGLGANVLTF.

The chain joins TRBV7-2 to TRBJ2-3, with D maybe TRBD2 (6 bases). The CDR3 length is 15 residues. Germline assignment: CDR1 SGHTA and CDR2 FQGNSA. The V and J ends lost 2 bases and 0 bases respectively, with 9 bases between them. The CDR3 is CASSLYGTSTDTQYF. DNA of the CDR3: TGTGCCAGCAGCTTATACGGGACTAGCACAGATACGCAGTATTTT. The whole variable domain, filled in from reference TRBV7-2 and TRBJ2-3, reads GAGVSQSPSNKVTEKGKDVELRCDPISGHTALYWYRQSLGQGLEFLIYFQGNSAPDKSGLPSDRFSAERTGGSVSTLTIQRTQQEDSAVYLCASSLYGTSTDTQYFGPGTRLTVL.